Below, 24 T cell receptor beta chains from the same sample are listed, as sequenced in a study of blood T cells in healthy people across ages. Combining a sample-barcoded 5' primer with a J-beta primer mix, a second PCR ran for roughly 6 to 12 cycles. TCRdb called the 5' RACE reads again in MiXCR, with one record for every CDR3 protein. The sample shows more than 600,000 distinct CDR3 sequences, 20% to 25% of them seen only once. This sample also belongs to another study, concerning T cells of mothers and their children.

Specimen: blood. The receptor source for this set is a boy between 10 and 17 years old in good health.

The chain carries TRBV3-1 and TRBJ2-5, with D hard to call. V was trimmed by 0 bases and J by 13 bases, leaving 18 bases between them. This CDR3 spans 14 amino acids. CDR1 is LGHDT and CDR2 is YNNKEL in the germline V gene (reference sequence). CDR3 region: CASSQDPLASSRYF. CDR3 DNA sequence: TGTGCCAGCAGCCAAGATCCCCTCGCCAGTTCCCGGTACTTC.

V gene TRBV20-1 combines with J gene TRBJ2-1; possible D gene TRBD1, 5 bases. CDR3 length: 14 amino acids. Trimming removed 3 bases from V and 7 bases from J, with 16 bases in between. Germline V gives CDR1 DFQATT, CDR2 SNEGSKA (reference sequence). The DNA of the CDR3 is TGCAGTGCTAGGGCCCCGAACCAGGGAAATGAGCAGTTCTTC. As protein: CSARAPNQGNEQFF.

The CDR3 spells CASSPGHYQETQYF. The CDR3 DNA reads as TGTGCCAGCAGTCCTGGACATTACCAAGAGACCCAGTACTTC. J is TRBJ2-5 and V is TRBV6-1, with D possibly being TRBD1 (5 bases). Trimming left V 5 bases short and J 0 bases short, with 10 bases between. Germline V lookup: CDR1 MNHNS, CDR2 SASEGT. This CDR3 has 14 residues.

This chain links TRBV15 with TRBJ2-7; TRBD2 is a possible D gene (6 bases). Trimming removed 5 bases at V and 4 bases at J, with 12 bases between. The germline V gene encodes CDR1 LNHNV and CDR2 YYDKDF (reference sequence). This CDR3 has 13 amino acids. The CDR3 protein is CATSETSSYEQYF. The CDR3, as DNA: TGTGCCACCAGCGAGACTAGTTCGTACGAGCAGTACTTC. The full variable domain, completed using reference TRBV15 and TRBJ2-7, is DAMVIQNPRYQVTQFGKPVTLSCSQTLNHNVMYWYQQKSSQAPKLLFHYYDKDFNNEADTPDNFQSRRPNTSFCFLDIRSPGLGDTAMYLCATSETSSYEQYFGPGTRLTVT.

CDR3 sequence reads: CASSFTSAEQFF. The CDR3 DNA sequence: TGCGCCAGCAGCTTCACTAGCGCTGAGCAGTTCTTC. The chain has TRBV5-1 and TRBJ2-7, with TRBD2 matching 7 bases. The J call could be wrong; TRBJ2-1 is a better fit for the DNA end. Germline loops: CDR1 SGHRS, CDR2 YFSETQ. The CDR3 length is 12 residues.

This clonotype was picked up a small number of times. The chain combines TRBV7-2 with TRBJ2-1; 8 bases are shared with TRBD2. The CDR3 sequence is 13 residues long. The V segment lost 5 bases and the J segment 7 bases; nucleotides outside the gene matches: 4. The germline V gene encodes CDR1 SGHTA and CDR2 FQGNSA. As DNA, the CDR3 is TGTGCCAGCAGCCGGGGGGGTGTAAATGAGCAGTTCTTC. This encodes CASSRGGVNEQFF.

This clonotype was observed a handful of times. This chain joins TRBV15 and TRBJ1-2, with D perhaps matching TRBD1 (5 bases). Germline-derived CDR1 and CDR2 are LNHNV and YYDKDF (reference sequence). Trimming took off 6 bases at V and 5 bases at J, with 7 bases between the two ends. The CDR3 has 11 residues. This CDR3 reads CATREGYGYTF. For the CDR3, the DNA is TGTGCCACCAGAGAGGGGTATGGCTACACCTTC. The variable domain in full, completed from reference TRBV15 and TRBJ1-2, reads DAMVIQNPRYQVTQFGKPVTLSCSQTLNHNVMYWYQQKSSQAPKLLFHYYDKDFNNEADTPDNFQSRRPNTSFCFLDIRSPGLGDTAMYLCATREGYGYTFGSGTRLTVV.

The table lists this clonotype with many counts. The chain recombines TRBV7-6 with TRBJ2-5; 7 nucleotides agree with TRBD1. V was clipped by 4 bases and J by 5 bases; unmatched bases: 10. Germline CDR1 is SGHVS and CDR2 is FNYEAQ. This CDR3 is built from 15 residues. DNA for the CDR3: TGTGCCAGCAGCTCGGACAGGATGGCTGGGGAGACCCAGTACTTC. It codes for CASSSDRMAGETQYF.

This clonotype came up a few times. The rearrangement links TRBV7-3 to TRBJ2-1; D is unclear. The CDR3 contains 13 residues. V was pared by 1 base and J by 2 bases, with 3 bases between. Germline V gene lookup returns CDR1 SGHTA and CDR2 FQGTGA. The CDR3, as DNA: TGTGCCAGCAGCTTAAACGCCTACAATGAGCAGTTCTTC. Translated, it gives CASSLNAYNEQFF. The full variable domain, completed using reference TRBV7-3 and TRBJ2-1, is GAGVSQTPSNKVTEKGKYVELRCDPISGHTALYWYRQSLGQGPEFLIYFQGTGAADDSGLPNDRFFAVRPEGSVSTLKIQRTERGDSAVYLCASSLNAYNEQFFGPGTRLTVL.

This clonotype was picked up a small number of times. This chain links TRBV5-6 with TRBJ2-2; 12 bases map to TRBD2. The CDR3 has 17 amino acids. V shed 5 bases, J shed 2 bases, and the junction held 7 bases outside the gene matches. Germline V CDR1 and CDR2: SGHDT, YYEEEE. The CDR3 loop reads CASRYLAGGPNTGELFF. CDR3 nucleotide sequence: TGTGCCAGCAGGTACCTAGCGGGAGGGCCTAACACCGGGGAGCTGTTTTTT.

This clonotype turned up a few times. The J gene is TRBJ2-7, the V gene TRBV4-3; weak D call: TRBD2 (5 bases). The CDR3 has 16 amino acids. Germline V gene sequence: CDR1 LGHNA, CDR2 YSLEER. The V end lost 6 bases, the J end lost 5 bases, and 23 bases lay between the germline ends. The CDR3 nucleotides read TGCGCCAGCAGACCCGGACTCGGCAGAGACCTAGACGAGCAGTACTTC. Translating gives CASRPGLGRDLDEQYF.

The rearrangement links TRBV7-6 to TRBJ2-6; a weak D match, TRBD1 (5 bases). Per the germline V gene, CDR1 is SGHVS and CDR2 is FNYEAQ. The V end was cut by 5 bases, the J end by 4 bases, with 9 bases between. The CDR3 extends over 14 amino acids. This CDR3 is CASSINRGANVLTF. The CDR3 DNA is TGTGCCAGCAGCATTAACAGGGGGGCCAACGTCCTGACTTTC.

This clonotype occurred a few times. V and J are TRBV29-1 and TRBJ1-1; 9 bases agree with TRBD1. V lost 3 bases, J lost 4 bases, and 6 bases stayed unmatched. The CDR3 contains 14 residues. From germline, CDR1 is SQVTM and CDR2 ANQGSEA. CDR3 coding DNA: TGCAGCGTTGAGGTTCGACAGGGGGGCACTGAAGCTTTCTTT. The encoded protein is CSVEVRQGGTEAFF.

V and J are TRBV7-2 and TRBJ2-3; D not certain. The germline CDR1 and CDR2 sequences are SGHTA and FQGNSA. The CDR3 length is 15 residues. The V gene lost 5 bases and the J gene lost 4 bases, with 16 bases spanning the gap. As DNA, the CDR3 is TGTGCCAGCAGCCCAGGCGTGAGTATGGCAGATACGCAGTATTTT. This translates into CASSPGVSMADTQYF.

The chain joins TRBV29-1 to TRBJ2-1, with 8 bases aligning to TRBD1. The assigned J gene may be wrong: the sequence end matches TRBJ2-5 better. The length of the CDR3 is 13 residues. Germline CDR1 is SQVTM and CDR2 is ANQGSEA. The chain's CDR3 is CSVSRGRGETQYF. The DNA of the CDR3 is TGCAGCGTAAGCAGGGGGCGGGGAGAGACCCAGTACTTC.

This clonotype turned up a few times. V usage is TRBV7-9 and J usage is TRBJ2-1, with 16 nucleotides matching TRBD2. The V and J ends lost 5 bases and 4 bases, in that order; junction bases with no gene match: 11. The V gene's germline CDR1 is SEHNR and CDR2 FQNEAQ (reference sequence). The length of the CDR3 is 19 residues. The CDR3 nucleotides are TGTGCCAGCAGCCTCGAGCAGGGACTAGCGGGGGGGCCGTACAATGAGCAGTTCTTC. Protein: CASSLEQGLAGGPYNEQFF.

In its sample, this clonotype was seen once. The chain recombines TRBV7-2 with TRBJ2-1; D remains ambiguous. This CDR3 is built from 13 residues. Per germline, CDR1 SGHTA and CDR2 FQGNSA. Trimming stripped 1 base from V and 7 bases from J, with 8 bases between. The CDR3: CASSLDPPNEQFF. CDR3 sequence (DNA): TGTGCCAGCAGCTTAGACCCCCCGAATGAGCAGTTCTTC.

This clonotype was seen a few times. The CDR3 coding sequence is TGCGCCAGCAGCTTGGTGATGAGGACTAGCGGGAGAGACACCGGGGAGCTGTTTTTT. Protein product: CASSLVMRTSGRDTGELFF. The chain employs TRBV5-1 and TRBJ2-2; 13 bases match TRBD2. Germline-derived CDR1 and CDR2 are SGHRS and YFSETQ. V lost 0 bases and J lost 3; bases outside the gene matches: 8. This CDR3 region has 19 residues.

Details on this clonotype: At one of its ends the junction is not consistent with the germline gene, which may arise from a read error. The chain links TRBV7-9 to TRBJ2-5; 7 nucleotides match TRBD1. The CDR3 loop spans 14 amino acids. Per germline, CDR1 SEHNR and CDR2 FQNEAQ (reference sequence). The CDR3 nucleotides are TGTGCCAGCAGCGACCGGGACAGACAAGAGTCCCAGTACTTC. Protein product: CASSDRDRQESQYF.

The V call is TRBV14, the J call TRBJ2-5, with 14 positions matching TRBD2. The J call could be wrong; TRBJ2-1 is a better fit for the DNA end. The CDR3 has 18 amino acids. Germline V gene sequence: CDR1 SGHDN, CDR2 FVKESK. This chain's CDR3 is CASSQPRLAGGNYNEQFF. The CDR3 DNA reads as TGTGCCAGCAGCCAACCCAGACTAGCGGGAGGGAACTACAATGAGCAGTTCTTC.

This clonotype was detected only a few times. The chain joins TRBV7-9 to TRBJ2-7; perhaps D is TRBD1 or TRBD2 (7 bases each). This CDR3 is 15 amino acids long. The V gene's germline CDR1 is SEHNR and CDR2 FQNEAQ (reference sequence). Trimming shortened V by 6 bases and J by 2 bases, and 17 bases separated the two germline ends. Here the CDR3 reads CASSLRQGGTYEQYF. DNA for the CDR3: TGTGCCAGCAGTTTGAGGCAGGGGGGGACCTACGAGCAGTACTTC.

The chain links TRBV20-1 to TRBJ2-3; the D is unclear. This CDR3 has 12 residues. CDR1 and CDR2 (germline): DFQATT, SNEGSKA (reference sequence). Here the CDR3 reads CSIRPKTDTQYF. In DNA, the CDR3 is TGCAGCATCCGGCCCAAGACCGATACGCAGTATTTT.

The rearrangement joins TRBV7-2 to TRBJ2-1; D unresolved. The ends were cut back, 5 bases at V and 10 bases at J, with 15 bases in the middle. The CDR3 runs to 13 residues. The germline V gene encodes CDR1 SGHTA and CDR2 FQGNSA. The CDR3: CASSTRVGAEQFF. As DNA, the CDR3 is TGTGCCAGCAGCACGCGAGTGGGTGCGGAGCAGTTCTTC.

This clonotype was counted a few times. V gene TRBV10-3 combines with J gene TRBJ2-5; 10 bases are shared with TRBD1. The germline V gene has CDR1 ENHRY and CDR2 SYGVKD. The junction had 14 bases not matched to a gene; V was cut back by 6 bases and J by 4 bases. This CDR3 spans 17 amino acids. The DNA of the CDR3 is TGTGCCATCAGATCCCCCGGACAGGGGGTTTCTGCAGAGACCCAGTACTTC. Amino acid sequence: CAIRSPGQGVSAETQYF.